Listed here are 16 T cell receptor beta chains from one sample, sequenced in a study of blood T cells in healthy people across ages. Through a sample-barcoded 5' primer and a J-beta primer mix, a second PCR was run for roughly 7 to 12 cycles. TCRdb reprocessed the 5' RACE reads via MiXCR and lists one record per CDR3 protein. The top ten hold roughly 10% of the sample, which has 1.5 million to 2 million distinct CDR3 sequences, 30% to 35% seen once. Sequencing was carried out using blood. The receptors derive from a woman aged 25 to 39 in good health.

This clonotype was counted between two and nine times. Relative to the germline gene, one junction end is altered; a read error may explain this. The V call is TRBV12-3 or TRBV12-4, the J call TRBJ2-3; 14 nucleotides line up with TRBD2. The CDR3 is 17 amino acids. CDR3 loop: CANSPWGGLAGADTQYF. The CDR3 region has the DNA TGTGCCAACAGTCCTTGGGGGGGACTAGCGGGGGCGGATACGCAGTATTTT.

This clonotype was seen a few times. The chain joins TRBV6-5 to TRBJ1-1, with 8 positions matching TRBD1. In germline, CDR1 is MNHEY, CDR2 SVGAGI. V dropped 2 bases and J dropped 1; count of bases not matched to a gene: 9. The CDR3 sequence is 17 residues long. CDR3 nucleotides: TGTGCCAGCAGTTACACTGCCGGACAGGGCCGGAACACTGAAGCTTTCTTT. It is translated as CASSYTAGQGRNTEAFF.

The chain is built from TRBV27 and TRBJ2-1, with D possibly matching TRBD1 (6 bases). The V end lost 6 bases, the J end lost 7 bases, and 19 bases lay between the germline ends. In germline, CDR1 is MNHEY, CDR2 SMNVEV (reference sequence). The length of the CDR3 is 15 residues. CDR3 amino acids: CASSPSGHLGNEQFF. The CDR3 DNA is TGTGCCAGCAGCCCGTCGGGACACCTGGGGAATGAGCAGTTCTTC.

The chain joins TRBV24-1 to TRBJ2-2, with D perhaps matching TRBD1 (5 bases). This CDR3 contains 13 residues. Looked up from germline, CDR1 is KGHDR and CDR2 is SFDVKD. V lost 2 bases and J lost 5, with 5 bases in between. The CDR3 coding sequence is TGTGCCACCAGTGATTCAGGGACCGGGGAGCTGTTTTTT. Encoded protein: CATSDSGTGELFF.

This clonotype was seen a handful of times. The chain couples TRBV11-2 to TRBJ2-2; 7 nucleotides line up with TRBD2. Germline assignment: CDR1 SGHAT and CDR2 FQNNGV. Unmatched junction bases numbered 7, after V lost 5 bases and J lost 1 base. CDR3 size: 16 residues. As DNA, the CDR3 is TGTGCCAGCAGCAAATCTAGCGGAGAGAACACCGGGGAGCTGTTTTTT. This sequence encodes CASSKSSGENTGELFF.

This clonotype was seen more than once but under ten times. The chain employs TRBV5-1 and TRBJ1-2, with D uncertain. This CDR3 spans 13 amino acids. V was trimmed by 0 bases and J by 7 bases, leaving 10 bases between them. CDR1 SGHRS and CDR2 YFSETQ come from the germline V gene. The CDR3 loop is CASSLVGNAGYTF. In nucleotides, the CDR3 is TGCGCCAGCAGCTTGGTGGGGAATGCTGGCTACACCTTC.

The chain combines TRBV18 with TRBJ2-3; 8 bases align to TRBD2. Germline V gene sequence: CDR1 KGHSH, CDR2 LQKENI. J gave up 1 base and V 6 bases, and 15 bases lay outside the gene matches. CDR3 length: 18 residues. The CDR3 region has the DNA TGTGCCAGCTCGCCAACCGGTGTAGCGGGGCCCGGCACAGATACGCAGTATTTT. Amino acid sequence: CASSPTGVAGPGTDTQYF.

The rearrangement joins TRBV12-3 or TRBV12-4 to TRBJ2-3; TRBD2 is a possible D gene (6 bases). V was pared by 6 bases and J by 1 base, with 11 bases between. This CDR3 region has 14 residues. CDR3 DNA: TGTGCCAGCAGCATCGGGGGAGGCACAGATACGCAGTATTTT. This translates into CASSIGGGTDTQYF.

This clonotype was counted a few times. The chain combines TRBV4-1 with TRBJ1-1; D is uncertain. Trimming stripped 1 base from V and 0 bases from J, with 9 bases between. Germline V gene lookup returns CDR1 MGHRA and CDR2 YSYEKL. The CDR3 consists of 15 residues. This CDR3 reads CASSQVMGMNTEAFF. Written as DNA, the CDR3 is TGCGCCAGCAGCCAAGTAATGGGGATGAACACTGAAGCTTTCTTT.

The chain joins TRBV7-3 to TRBJ2-7, with 11 bases aligning to TRBD2. Trimming removed 2 bases from V and 0 bases from J; junction bases left unmatched: 6. The CDR3 loop spans 17 amino acids. The germline CDR1 and CDR2 sequences are SGHTA and FQGTGA. CDR3 sequence (DNA): TGTGCCAGCAGCTTATTAGGGACTAGCGGAAGCTCCTACGAGCAGTACTTC. Protein product: CASSLLGTSGSSYEQYF.

The CDR3 coding sequence is TGTGCCAGCAGCCCCTTCGCAGCTCACTATGGCTACACCTTC. Translation gives CASSPFAAHYGYTF. V gene TRBV3-1 combines with J gene TRBJ1-2; D ambiguous. Trimming removed 4 bases at V and 3 bases at J, with 12 bases between. This CDR3 is 14 amino acids long. Germline CDR1 and CDR2: LGHDT and YNNKEL (reference sequence).

This clonotype was seen a few times. The chain uses TRBV3-1 and TRBJ2-5; TRBD2 aligns across 10 bases. The ends lost 1 base at V and 4 bases at J; junction bases unmatched: 6. CDR1 is LGHDT, CDR2 YNNKEL, per germline (reference sequence). The CDR3 is 16 amino acids. For the CDR3, the DNA is TGTGCCAGCAGCCAAGGTCTAGCGGGGGCAGTAGAGACCCAGTACTTC. It is translated as CASSQGLAGAVETQYF.

A word on this clonotype: A single base separates this from a much larger clone, so it may be a read error. V usage is TRBV12-3 or TRBV12-4 and J usage is TRBJ2-3, with TRBD2 matching 8 bases. CDR3 length: 13 residues. The CDR3 loop reads CASSSAGADAQYF. The CDR3 nucleotides read TGTGCCAGCAGTTCAGCGGGAGCAGATGCGCAGTATTTT.

V usage is TRBV27 and J usage is TRBJ2-7, with D possibly being TRBD2 (6 bases). Germline CDR1 reads MNHEY; CDR2 reads SMNVEV (reference sequence). The CDR3 loop spans 15 amino acids. Trimming pared 5 bases from V and 0 bases from J, leaving 14 bases between. The CDR3 nucleotides read TGTGCCAGCAGTCTCACGGGACTCCCCTCCTACGAGCAGTACTTC. Residues: CASSLTGLPSYEQYF.

This rearrangement joins TRBV6-2 or TRBV6-3 to TRBJ2-1; 7 nucleotides agree with TRBD2. V was pared by 4 bases and J by 3 bases, with 12 bases of the junction left unmatched. CDR1 is MNHEY and CDR2 is SVGEGT in the germline V gene. This CDR3 comprises 17 residues. The CDR3 bases are TGTGCCAGCAGTTCCCCCCTAGGGGCGGGGGTCTACAATGAGCAGTTCTTC. It translates to CASSSPLGAGVYNEQFF.

The chain employs TRBV12-3 or TRBV12-4 and TRBJ1-2; TRBD1 agrees at 7 bases. The CDR3 contains 15 residues. Trimming took 6 bases from V and 4 from J; bases not matched to a gene: 11. In DNA, the CDR3 is TGTGCCAGCAGCCCGGGGCTTTACAGGGGCTATGGCTACACCTTC. Translated, it gives CASSPGLYRGYGYTF.